The clone carrying this T cell receptor beta chain was counted many times. What it recognizes is unknown. The data are from a study of T-cell reconstitution after alpha-beta-depleted transplantation in children. Study-level findings and limits: Several hundred expanded graft clones reportedly supplied alpha-beta T cells about two months after transplant. Surviving recipient T cells and intrathymic progenitors accounted for some patients' high TCRbeta diversity at day 60. At the one-year point after transplant, T-cell counts and TCRbeta diversity were found to come mostly from T cells that had been newly produced.

During its preparation, the TCRbeta library received unique molecular identifiers. MiXCR, applied by TCRdb to the PCR reads, yields one record per CDR3 protein. The data contain roughly 340,000 distinct CDR3 sequences, 15% to 20% of them singletons. V lost 1 base and J lost 1, with 10 bases in between. Germline CDR1 reads DFQATT; CDR2 reads SNEGSKA (reference sequence). The CDR3 runs 14 residues. V usage is TRBV20-1 and J usage is TRBJ2-5; a possible D gene is TRBD2 (6 bases). The sample was PBMCs, mostly from graft donor cells, taken 360 days after TCRalphabeta/CD19-depleted stem cell transplant. This TCR was recovered from a male patient between 2 and 15 years old who had a stem cell transplant for acute lymphoblastic leukemia, so the T cells may come from the graft donor. CDR3 in amino acids: CSARGLRGQETQYF. The CDR3 coding sequence is TGCAGTGCTAGAGGACTGCGGGGCCAAGAGACCCAGTACTTC.